A single sample is the source of the 18 T cell receptor beta chains below, sequenced in a study of OX40 agonist ivuxolimab in advanced cancers. Produced via immunoSEQ multiplex PCR; TCRdb's table is partial and in-frame only. The sample consists of about 100,000 clones, approximately 90% of them appearing once. The material sequenced was CD4+ or CD8+ T cells sorted from blood, taken in a trial of the OX40 agonist ivuxolimab. Receptors were obtained from an adult with an advanced solid tumor such as melanoma, head and neck, liver or kidney cancer.

The chain recombines TRBV5-1 with TRBJ2-5; TRBD1 might be the D (5 bases). V gave up 4 bases and J gave up 3 bases, with 7 bases separating them. The CDR3 is 12 residues long. Germline CDR1 reads SGHRS; CDR2 reads YFSETQ. In nucleotides, the CDR3 is TGCGCCAGCAGCCGACAGAAAGAGACCCAGTACTTC. It is translated as CASSRQKETQYF.

The genes are TRBV4-3 and TRBJ1-3, with D possibly matching TRBD1 (5 bases). The V gene lost 0 bases and the J gene lost 2 bases, with 11 bases spanning the gap. The germline gives CDR1 LGHNA, CDR2 YSLEER. This CDR3 is built from 16 residues. CDR3 loop: CASSQDRGRAGNTIYF. The CDR3 DNA reads TGCGCCAGCAGCCAAGATCGGGGCAGGGCTGGAAACACCATATATTTT.

The chain has TRBV4-1 and TRBJ1-2, with D maybe TRBD1 (5 bases). The CDR3 loop spans 12 amino acids. Germline V gives CDR1 MGHRA, CDR2 YSYEKL. V lost 8 bases to trimming and J lost 5 bases, with 12 bases between them. In DNA form, the CDR3 reads TGCGCCAGCTCTGGGGGAGGGTATGGCTACACCTTC. Protein sequence: CASSGGGYGYTF.

This clone has more than one count but fewer than ten. The chain recombines TRBV7-9 with TRBJ2-7; TRBD1 is a possible D gene (6 bases). Per the germline V gene, CDR1 is SEHNR and CDR2 is FQNEAQ (reference sequence). V shed 3 bases and J shed 2 bases, with 17 bases lying between them. This CDR3 region has 16 residues. In DNA form, the CDR3 reads TGTGCCAGCAGCTTGGGACCGGGACAATTAACCTACGAGCAGTACTTC. It specifies CASSLGPGQLTYEQYF.

The gene calls are TRBV2 and TRBJ2-1, with TRBD2 as a possible D gene (5 bases). V was cut by 8 bases and J by 6 bases, with 26 bases left in between. The germline V gene has CDR1 SNHLY and CDR2 FYNNEI. The CDR3 is made up of 17 amino acids. The CDR3 protein is CASCELVSSPFFNEQFF. Written as DNA, the CDR3 is TGTGCCAGCTGCGAACTAGTCTCAAGTCCCTTTTTCAATGAGCAGTTCTTC.

This chain links TRBV18 with TRBJ2-7, with 11 nucleotides matching TRBD2. There are 18 residues in the CDR3. Germline V gives CDR1 KGHSH, CDR2 LQKENI. V was clipped by 5 bases and J by 6 bases; unmatched bases: 18. The CDR3 sequence is CASSKTSGSHGSLSEQYF. CDR3 sequence (DNA): TGTGCCAGCTCAAAAACTAGCGGGAGCCATGGGTCGCTCTCCGAGCAGTACTTC. Based on the CDR3 plus reference TRBV18 and TRBJ2-7, the full variable domain is NAGVMQNPRHLVRRRGQEARLRCSPMKGHSHVYWYRQLPEEGLKFMVYLQKENIIDESGMPKERFSAEFPKEGPSILRIQQVVRGDSAAYFCASSKTSGSHGSLSEQYFGPGTRLTVT.

This clone was seen a single time. This chain joins TRBV7-8 and TRBJ2-7; D is perhaps TRBD1 or TRBD2 (5 bases each). Between the trimmed V and J ends, which lost 2 bases and 4 bases, there was a span of 12 bases. Germline V gene lookup returns CDR1 SGHVS and CDR2 FQNEAQ. The CDR3 contains 14 residues. The DNA for the CDR3 is TGTGCCAGCAGCTTATGGGGGAATGCGTACGAGCAGTACTTC. It codes for CASSLWGNAYEQYF.

V usage is TRBV5-1 and J usage is TRBJ2-5; no reliable D call. Germline V gives CDR1 SGHRS, CDR2 YFSETQ. V was pared by 2 bases and J by 0 bases, with 8 bases between. The CDR3 contains 14 residues. CDR3 loop: CASSFDGYQETQYF. Written as DNA, the CDR3 is TGCGCCAGCAGCTTTGACGGGTACCAAGAGACCCAGTACTTC.

The chain carries TRBV4-3 and TRBJ2-7, with TRBD2 matching 13 bases. The J segment lost 1 base and the V segment lost 4 bases, leaving 16 bases of the junction unmatched. The CDR3 spans 20 residues. In germline, CDR1 is LGHNA, CDR2 YSLEER. The CDR3 DNA follows: TGCGCCAGCAGCCGTACATTGACGGGACTAGCGGGGCCAGTGTCCTACGAGCAGTACTTC. This sequence encodes CASSRTLTGLAGPVSYEQYF.

The J gene is TRBJ2-7, the V gene TRBV11-3; D possibly matches TRBD1 or TRBD2 (6 bases each). The CDR3 covers 15 residues. CDR1 and CDR2 (germline): SGHNT, YENEEA. Trimming cost V 1 base and J 4 bases, with 14 bases left between them. The DNA of the CDR3 is TGTGCCAGCAGCTTAGGGGGGGCCGATACGTACGAGCAGTACTTC. It specifies CASSLGGADTYEQYF.

This sequence joins TRBV18 and TRBJ1-5; D ambiguous. V lost 5 bases to trimming and J lost 8 bases, with 16 bases between them. The germline gives CDR1 KGHSH, CDR2 LQKENI. This CDR3 has 14 amino acids. The CDR3 loop is CASSLSGEAKPQHF. Written as DNA, the CDR3 is TGTGCCAGCTCATTAAGTGGGGAAGCAAAGCCCCAGCATTTT. The full variable domain, in which reference TRBV18 and TRBJ1-5 provide the parts outside the CDR3, is NAGVMQNPRHLVRRRGQEARLRCSPMKGHSHVYWYRQLPEEGLKFMVYLQKENIIDESGMPKERFSAEFPKEGPSILRIQQVVRGDSAAYFCASSLSGEAKPQHFGDGTRLSIL.

DNA of the CDR3: TGTGCCAGCAGCCAGGTGGCAGATACGCAGTATTTT. It yields the protein CASSQVADTQYF. V is TRBV14 and J is TRBJ2-3; D remains unclear. The germline V gene encodes CDR1 SGHDN and CDR2 FVKESK. Trimming left V 3 bases short and J 4 bases short, with 5 bases between. CDR3 length equals 12 residues.

The V gene is TRBV5-1, the J gene TRBJ2-3; 7 nucleotides align to TRBD1. The CDR3 loop spans 14 amino acids. V shed 4 bases and J 5 bases; nucleotides not matched to a gene: 7. Germline CDR1 and CDR2: SGHRS and YFSETQ. CDR3 sequence reads: CASSRDTGEDTQYF. Written as DNA, the CDR3 is TGCGCCAGCAGCAGGGACACAGGGGAAGATACGCAGTATTTT.

The chain recombines TRBV5-6 with TRBJ1-1; 8 nucleotides align to TRBD1. V shed 2 bases and J 2 bases; nucleotides not matched to a gene: 2. Germline values: CDR1 SGHDT, CDR2 YYEEEE. This CDR3 contains 14 residues. CDR3 in DNA: TGTGCCAGCAGCTTCGGACAGGGTAACACTGAAGCTTTCTTT. Encoded protein: CASSFGQGNTEAFF.

The genes are TRBV7-2 and TRBJ2-7; no definite D call. The germline CDR1 and CDR2 sequences are SGHTA and FQGNSA. V dropped 1 base and J dropped 3 bases, with 7 bases sitting between them. The CDR3 is made up of 13 amino acids. The CDR3 spells CASSLGFFYEQYF. In DNA, the CDR3 is TGTGCCAGCAGCTTAGGATTTTTCTACGAGCAGTACTTC.

The chain uses TRBV5-1 and TRBJ2-5; no reliable D call. Deletions cut 0 bases from V and 3 bases from J, with 6 bases between. This CDR3 spans 13 amino acids. The germline CDR1 and CDR2 sequences are SGHRS and YFSETQ. The CDR3 DNA sequence: TGCGCCAGCAGCTTGGTTCCCGAAGAGACCCAGTACTTC. Amino acid sequence: CASSLVPEETQYF.

The V gene is TRBV4-2, the J gene TRBJ2-7, with 11 bases lining up with TRBD1. Germline V gives CDR1 LGHNA, CDR2 YNFKEQ. The CDR3 is made up of 16 amino acids. The trim removed 0 bases at V and 2 bases at J, leaving 3 bases unmatched. In DNA form, the CDR3 reads TGTGCCAGCAGCCAAGACCGGGACAGGGGGACCTACGAGCAGTACTTC. Encoded protein: CASSQDRDRGTYEQYF.

The rearrangement joins TRBV18 to TRBJ1-3; no reliable D call. The CDR3 runs to 14 residues. V gave up 4 bases and J gave up 2 bases, with 9 bases separating them. Germline V gene data show CDR1 as KGHSH and CDR2 as LQKENI. The CDR3 DNA sequence: TGTGCCAGCTCACGGACGGAAACTGGAAACACCATATATTTT. Its translation: CASSRTETGNTIYF.